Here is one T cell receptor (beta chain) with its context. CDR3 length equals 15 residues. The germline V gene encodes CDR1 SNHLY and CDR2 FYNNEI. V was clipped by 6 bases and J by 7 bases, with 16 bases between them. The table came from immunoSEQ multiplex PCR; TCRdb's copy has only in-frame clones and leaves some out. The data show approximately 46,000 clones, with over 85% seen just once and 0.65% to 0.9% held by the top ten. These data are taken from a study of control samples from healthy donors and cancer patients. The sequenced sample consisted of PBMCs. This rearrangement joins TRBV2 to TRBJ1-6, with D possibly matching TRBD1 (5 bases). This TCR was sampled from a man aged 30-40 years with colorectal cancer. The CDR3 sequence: CASSGTSRKNSPLHF. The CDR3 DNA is TGTGCCAGCAGCGGGACTTCGAGAAAGAATTCACCCCTCCACTTT.